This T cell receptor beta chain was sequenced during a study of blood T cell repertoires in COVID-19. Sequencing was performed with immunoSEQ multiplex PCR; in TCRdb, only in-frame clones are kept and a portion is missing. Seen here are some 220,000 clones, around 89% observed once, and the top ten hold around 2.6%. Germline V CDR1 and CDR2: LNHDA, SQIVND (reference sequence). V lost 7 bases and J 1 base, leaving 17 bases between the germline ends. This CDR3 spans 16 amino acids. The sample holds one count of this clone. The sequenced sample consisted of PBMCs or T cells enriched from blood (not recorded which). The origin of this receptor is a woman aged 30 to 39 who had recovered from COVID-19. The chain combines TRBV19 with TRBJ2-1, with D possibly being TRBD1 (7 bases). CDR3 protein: CASKPTQGGSYNEQFF. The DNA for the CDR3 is TGTGCCAGTAAGCCAACCCAGGGGGGTTCCTACAATGAGCAGTTCTTC.